This T cell receptor beta chain was observed in a study of blood T cell repertoires in COVID-19. About the research overall: The study drew acute and convalescent COVID-19 samples from the United States, Italy and Spain. Sample material is recorded as cDNA or gDNA derived from T cells, B-cell-depleted T cells, or PBMCs.

How the authors handled the data: Nucleated cell number was recorded as an estimate derived from reference gene primer amplification. Libraries were prepared by immunoSEQ multiplex PCR; TCRdb keeps only in-frame clonotypes and omits some of them. V, J and clone size derive from that table, while D and trimming were established from the DNA sequence. The sample carries approximately 190,000 clones, around nine tenths recorded once. After removal of 8 bases from V and 2 bases from J, the junction contained 11 bases not matched to a gene. This CDR3 region has 16 residues. From germline, CDR1 is MDHEN and CDR2 SYDVKM.

The sample taken for sequencing was peripheral blood. The chain recombines TRBV28 with TRBJ2-4; the match to TRBD2 covers 8 bases. This receptor was identified in a middle-aged woman who had recovered from COVID-19. The CDR3 protein is CASSPPGGISKNIQYF. DNA of the CDR3: TGTGCCAGCTCACCGCCGGGGGGGATTTCCAAAAACATTCAGTACTTC.